One and the same sample provided the 8 T cell receptor beta chains below, sequenced in a study of blood T cell repertoires in COVID-19. The method was immunoSEQ multiplex PCR; TCRdb's version includes in-frame clones alone and lacks a portion of them. The sample has under 200,000 clones, around nine tenths seen once; the top ten hold around a fifth. The sequencing input was peripheral blood. The receptors here all came from a man in his fifties or sixties with active or convalescent COVID-19.

This chain joins TRBV4-1 and TRBJ2-2, with 14 bases lining up with TRBD2. The CDR3 is 18 amino acids. Germline V gene sequence: CDR1 MGHRA, CDR2 YSYEKL. V lost 4 bases to trimming and J lost 5 bases; unmatched junction nucleotides: 9. CDR3 loop: CASSRPGTSGGRTGELFF. CDR3 nucleotide sequence: TGCGCCAGCAGCCGGCCAGGGACTAGCGGGGGCCGGACCGGGGAGCTGTTTTTT.

This chain connects TRBV7-2 to TRBJ1-1; 7 bases are shared with TRBD1. This CDR3 spans 12 amino acids. In germline, CDR1 is SGHTA, CDR2 FQGNSA. The V gene end was trimmed by 6 bases and the J gene end by 8 bases; junction bases not matched to a gene: 6. CDR3 in DNA: TGTGCCAGCAGGCTGGGACAGAGCGAAGCTTTCTTT. Protein: CASRLGQSEAFF.

The rearrangement joins TRBV11-2 to TRBJ1-4, with no clear D. Looked up from germline, CDR1 is SGHAT and CDR2 is FQNNGV. Trimming removed 5 bases at V and 10 bases at J, with 32 bases between. The CDR3 totals 19 residues. The CDR3 DNA sequence: TGTGCCAGCAGCCCGTCTAAAAGGAGGAGGACCACTAGACACCGAAAACTGTTTTTT. This translates into CASSPSKRRRTTRHRKLFF.

The rearrangement links TRBV25-1 to TRBJ2-7; D perhaps matches TRBD2 (6 bases). V lost 4 bases and J lost 5, with 12 bases in between. The germline CDR1 and CDR2 sequences are MGHDK and SYGVNS. The CDR3 loop spans 13 amino acids. CDR3 amino acids: CASSAPGLHEQYF. CDR3 DNA sequence: TGTGCCAGCAGTGCCCCGGGACTCCACGAGCAGTACTTC.

V and J are TRBV9 and TRBJ2-1; D possibly corresponds to TRBD2 (5 bases). Trimming cost V 4 bases and J 6 bases, with 20 bases left between them. Germline assignment: CDR1 SGDLS and CDR2 YYNGEE. The CDR3 runs 16 residues. As DNA, the CDR3 is TGTGCCAGCAGCTCGACCCCCGTGGGGAGAGGCAATGAGCAGTTCTTC. Translation gives CASSSTPVGRGNEQFF.

V gene TRBV3-1 (or the pseudogene TRBV3-2) combines with J gene TRBJ2-7; possible D gene TRBD2, 5 bases. Deletions cut 4 bases from V and 2 bases from J, with 15 bases between. The CDR3 consists of 15 residues. The germline V gene encodes CDR1 LGHDT and CDR2 YNNKEL (reference sequence). The CDR3 DNA is TGTGCCAGCAGCCGGACTTATGTAGGGCCCTACGAGCAGTACTTC. Residues: CASSRTYVGPYEQYF.

The chain uses TRBV2 and TRBJ2-1; D possibly corresponds to TRBD2 (6 bases). The CDR3 is made up of 11 amino acids. V lost 5 bases to trimming and J lost 12 bases, with 11 bases between them. The germline gives CDR1 SNHLY, CDR2 FYNNEI. The CDR3 is CASSRRDWQFF. The CDR3 nucleotides read TGTGCCAGCAGTAGAAGGGACTGGCAGTTCTTC.

This chain connects TRBV30 to TRBJ1-2, with D perhaps TRBD1 (6 bases). The germline V and J ends were trimmed by 7 bases and 5 bases, with 14 bases remaining between them. Germline lookup yields CDR1 GTSNPN and CDR2 SVGIG (reference sequence). CDR3 length equals 12 residues. The CDR3 protein is CASLGTRYGYTF. CDR3 nucleotide sequence: TGTGCCTCCCTTGGGACAAGATATGGCTACACCTTC.